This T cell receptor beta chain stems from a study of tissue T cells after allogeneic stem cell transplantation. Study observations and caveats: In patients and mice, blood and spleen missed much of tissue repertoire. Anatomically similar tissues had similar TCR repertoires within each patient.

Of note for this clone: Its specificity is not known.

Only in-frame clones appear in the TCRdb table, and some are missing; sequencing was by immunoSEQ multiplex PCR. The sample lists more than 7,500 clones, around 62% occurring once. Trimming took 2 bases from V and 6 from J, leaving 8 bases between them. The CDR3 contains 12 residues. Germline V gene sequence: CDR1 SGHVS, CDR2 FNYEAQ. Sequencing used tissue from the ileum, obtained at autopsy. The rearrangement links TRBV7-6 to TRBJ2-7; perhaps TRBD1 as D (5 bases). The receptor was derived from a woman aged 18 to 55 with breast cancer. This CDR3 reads CASSLQGFEQYF. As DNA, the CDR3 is TGTGCCAGCAGCTTACAGGGCTTCGAGCAGTACTTC.